This T cell receptor beta chain is from a study of T cells after yellow fever vaccination. This clonotype was seen more than once but under ten times. V lost 5 bases, J lost 9 bases, and 8 bases stayed unmatched. The CDR3 has 14 amino acids. One entry per CDR3 protein, called by TCRdb with MiXCR from the 5' RACE reads. The sample yields hundreds of thousands of distinct CDR3 sequences, approximately 12% seen once. V gene TRBV12-3 or TRBV12-4 combines with J gene TRBJ2-1; 9 positions agree with TRBD2. The material was CD4+ T cells sorted from PBMCs, obtained 15 days after the yellow fever booster vaccination. The TCR comes from a man younger than 30 who received the YFV17D yellow fever vaccine. In nucleotides, the CDR3 is TGTGCCAGCAGTCCCAGCGGGGGGTTTGGTGAGCAGTTCTTC. It yields the protein CASSPSGGFGEQFF.